These 24 T cell receptor beta chains were sequenced from one sample in a study of CD8 T cells in ankylosing spondylitis. Study findings and constraints: What appeared characteristic of ankylosing spondylitis blood was a TCR beta motif of 7 or 8 highly homologous variants.

These TCRs' antigens remain unknown. TCRdb fed the 5' RACE reads into MiXCR, producing one record per CDR3 protein. The profile shows 450,000 or so distinct CDR3 sequences, about 25% of them singletons. The sample comprised blood, either unsorted or a sorted T cell fraction (not recorded which). The receptors here all came from a male donor with ankylosing spondylitis.

Many counts were recorded for this clonotype. The chain combines TRBV24-1 with TRBJ2-5, with a weak D call TRBD1 (5 bases). V was cut by 3 bases and J by 7 bases, with 8 bases left in between. Per the germline V gene, CDR1 is KGHDR and CDR2 is SFDVKD. The CDR3 has 12 amino acids. CDR3 sequence: CATSDKDTTQYF. CDR3 sequence (DNA): TGTGCCACCAGTGATAAGGACACGACCCAGTACTTC.

This clonotype occurred many times. The chain recombines TRBV29-1 with TRBJ2-1; possibly TRBD1 or TRBD2 for D (5 bases each). Germline-derived CDR1 and CDR2 are SQVTM and ANQGSEA. The germline V and J ends were trimmed by 3 bases and 2 bases, with 11 bases remaining between them. The CDR3 consists of 14 residues. The DNA of the CDR3 is TGCAGCGTTGAGACAGCGGCCCCCTACAATGAGCAGTTCTTC. It codes for CSVETAAPYNEQFF.

The chain joins TRBV12-3 or TRBV12-4 to TRBJ1-2, with D uncertain. The CDR3 is 13 amino acids. V shed 1 base and J shed 4 bases, with 7 bases lying between them. The DNA of the CDR3 is TGTGCCAGCAGTTTAGAGCCCTTCTATGGCTACACCTTC. Translating it yields CASSLEPFYGYTF.

This clonotype was observed a handful of times. This rearrangement joins TRBV5-1 to TRBJ1-2; D unclear. The CDR3 runs to 14 residues. The germline V gene has CDR1 SGHRS and CDR2 YFSETQ. The V end was cut by 0 bases, the J end by 2 bases, with 8 bases between. For the CDR3, the DNA is TGCGCCAGCAGCTTGGGGGCGCAGAACTATGGCTACACCTTC. It codes for CASSLGAQNYGYTF.

As regards this clonotype: A read error may account for a junction end that differs from germline. J is TRBJ1-1 and V is TRBV5-1; D gene unclear. The CDR3 runs to 15 residues. Germline CDR1 SGHRS, CDR2 YFSETQ. DNA for the CDR3: TGTGCCAGCAGCTTAGGTGGCGGATTGAACACTGAAGCTTTCTTT. Translated, it gives CASSLGGGLNTEAFF.

V usage is TRBV3-1 and J usage is TRBJ2-5, with 8 bases that match TRBD2. J lost 4 bases, V lost 5 bases, and 6 bases had no gene match. The CDR3 is 14 residues long. CDR1 is LGHDT, CDR2 YNNKEL, per germline (reference sequence). The CDR3 DNA is TGTGCCAGCAGCAAAGGACTAGCTGGAGAGACCCAGTACTTC. Its translation is CASSKGLAGETQYF.

J is TRBJ2-6 and V is TRBV6-2 or TRBV6-3, with 7 bases fitting TRBD1. The CDR3 sequence is 16 residues long. Germline V lookup: CDR1 MNHEY, CDR2 SVGEGT. The J segment lost 4 bases and the V segment lost 2 bases, leaving 5 bases of the junction unmatched. The CDR3 sequence is CASSYTRGLGANVLTF. The CDR3 nucleotides are TGTGCCAGCAGTTACACCAGGGGGTTGGGGGCCAACGTCCTGACTTTC.

V is TRBV27 and J is TRBJ2-3; TRBD2 agrees at 12 bases. The J segment lost 8 bases and the V segment lost 6 bases, leaving 18 bases of the junction unmatched. The germline gives CDR1 MNHEY, CDR2 SMNVEV (reference sequence). The CDR3 runs 18 residues. CDR3: CASRPLAGGPGRTGTQYF. The CDR3 DNA follows: TGTGCCAGCAGGCCTCTAGCGGGAGGGCCCGGAAGGACGGGTACGCAGTATTTT.

The rearrangement uses TRBV5-1 and TRBJ2-4, with 9 positions matching TRBD1. The CDR3 totals 14 residues. Trimming at V came to 1 base and at J to 5 bases, leaving 1 base not matched to a gene. Looked up from germline, CDR1 is SGHRS and CDR2 is YFSETQ. The CDR3 reads CASSLWTGENIQYF. Here the CDR3 DNA reads TGCGCCAGCAGCTTGTGGACAGGGGAAAACATTCAGTACTTC.

The chain couples TRBV20-1 to TRBJ2-3; possibly TRBD2 for D (6 bases). This CDR3 is 18 amino acids long. Trimming took 1 base from V and 1 from J, leaving 21 bases between them. The germline V gene has CDR1 DFQATT and CDR2 SNEGSKA (reference sequence). The CDR3 is CSARVVGGGGSGTDTQYF. As DNA, the CDR3 is TGCAGTGCTAGAGTTGTAGGAGGAGGAGGGTCCGGCACAGATACGCAGTATTTT.

This clonotype was seen only a few times. The CDR3 nucleotides are TGTGCCAGCAGCTCGGGGGGGGCGGGCTTCAATGAGCAGTTCTTC. Protein: CASSSGGAGFNEQFF. The genes are TRBV7-6 and TRBJ2-1; 8 positions agree with TRBD2. Germline V gene data show CDR1 as SGHVS and CDR2 as FNYEAQ. With 4 bases clipped from V and 6 bases from J, the junction kept 8 bases outside the gene matches. The CDR3 is made up of 15 amino acids.

This clonotype was detected a few times. J is TRBJ2-1 and V is TRBV12-3 or TRBV12-4, with D tentatively TRBD2 (6 bases). V was shortened by 3 bases and J by 10 bases, with 10 bases between the two germline ends. This CDR3 region has 12 residues. This chain's CDR3 is CASSFLGLEQFF. The CDR3 nucleotides read TGTGCCAGCAGTTTTTTAGGACTAGAGCAGTTCTTC.

This chain connects TRBV7-9 to TRBJ1-4; D not resolved. The CDR3 has 15 residues. The V gene's germline CDR1 is SEHNR and CDR2 FQNEAQ (reference sequence). The V and J ends lost 0 bases and 5 bases respectively, with 10 bases between them. The CDR3 sequence is CASSLAGGSNEKLFF. The CDR3 region has the DNA TGTGCCAGCAGCTTAGCTGGCGGATCGAATGAAAAACTGTTTTTT.

The J gene is TRBJ2-7, the V gene TRBV10-2; 15 nucleotides agree with TRBD2. V trimming: 7 bases; J trimming: 4 bases; junction bases outside the gene matches: 8. The germline V gene encodes CDR1 WSHSY and CDR2 SAAADI. This CDR3 has 16 residues. The CDR3 region is CASIGGLAGGLYEQYF. The CDR3 DNA reads as TGCGCCAGCATTGGGGGACTAGCGGGGGGCCTTTACGAGCAGTACTTC.

This clonotype was detected only a few times. The J gene is TRBJ2-7, the V gene TRBV15; D unclear. From germline, CDR1 is LNHNV and CDR2 YYDKDF (reference sequence). The CDR3 has 13 amino acids. V lost 1 base and J 3 bases, leaving 7 bases between the germline ends. CDR3 nucleotides: TGTGCCACCAGCAGAGGCTTATTCTACGAGCAGTACGTC. It codes for CATSRGLFYEQYV.

This clonotype was detected only a few times. V is TRBV10-3 and J is TRBJ2-5; D tentatively fits TRBD1 or TRBD2 (6 bases each). Deletions cut 6 bases from V and 2 bases from J, with 13 bases between. Per germline, CDR1 ENHRY and CDR2 SYGVKD. This CDR3 has 14 amino acids. The CDR3 loop is CAIRRDIPQETQYF. In DNA, the CDR3 is TGTGCCATCAGGCGGGACATACCACAAGAGACCCAGTACTTC.

A few counts support this clonotype. Because the CDR3's place on the DNA is in doubt, the DNA is left out and the CDR3 is given as listed by TCRdb. The chain has TRBV27 and TRBJ2-5. 14 amino acids form the CDR3, both terminal residues included. Germline V gene lookup returns CDR1 MNHEY and CDR2 SMNVEV (reference sequence). CDR3 sequence reads: CASSSSTGQETQYF.

The V gene is TRBV5-1, the J gene TRBJ2-1; 9 positions match TRBD1. V lost 0 bases, J lost 4 bases, and 5 bases stayed unmatched. The CDR3 length is 16 residues. CDR1 and CDR2 (germline): SGHRS, YFSETQ. Here the CDR3 DNA reads TGCGCCAGCAGCTTGGAAACAGGGGGCACGTACAATGAGCAGTTCTTC. It encodes CASSLETGGTYNEQFF.

Written as DNA, the CDR3 is TGTGCCAGCACCGTACCCTTCGAAGCGGGAGGGCCCAATGAGCAGTTCTTC. Translating gives CASTVPFEAGGPNEQFF. The V call is TRBV6-2 or TRBV6-3, the J call TRBJ2-1, with 10 bases matching TRBD2. The trim removed 7 bases at V and 6 bases at J, leaving 15 bases unmatched. The CDR3 consists of 17 residues. Germline V CDR1 and CDR2: MNHEY, SVGEGT.

The rearrangement uses TRBV10-3 and TRBJ2-1, with TRBD2 matching 9 bases. The CDR3 spans 15 residues. After removal of 8 bases from V and 8 bases from J, the junction contained 13 bases not matched to a gene. From germline, CDR1 is ENHRY and CDR2 SYGVKD. The CDR3 nucleotides are TGTGCCATCGGCCGAGCGGGAGGAAGGGAGGATGAGCAGTTCTTC. It yields the protein CAIGRAGGREDEQFF.

The rearrangement uses TRBV2 and TRBJ1-1; tentative D call: TRBD1 (5 bases). V shed 7 bases and J shed 4 bases, with 13 bases lying between them. Germline V gene data show CDR1 as SNHLY and CDR2 as FYNNEI. The CDR3 runs to 13 residues. The CDR3 DNA follows: TGTGCCAGCACCCGCCGGGACGCCACTGAAGCTTTCTTT. Translating it yields CASTRRDATEAFF. The full variable domain, rest sourced from reference TRBV2 and TRBJ1-1, is EPEVTQTPSHQVTQMGQEVILRCVPISNHLYFYWYRQILGQKVEFLVSFYNNEISEKSEIFDDQFSVERPDGSNFTLKIRSTKLEDSAMYFCASTRRDATEAFFGQGTRLTVV.

The gene calls are TRBV11-2 and TRBJ2-5, with 14 nucleotides matching TRBD2. This CDR3 has 18 amino acids. Germline CDR1 and CDR2: SGHAT and FQNNGV. Germline trimming cut 5 bases from V and 5 bases from J; bases unmatched to any gene: 13. CDR3 protein: CASSRRSGTSGSPETQYF. The CDR3 DNA reads as TGTGCCAGCAGCCGAAGGTCCGGGACTAGCGGGAGTCCCGAGACCCAGTACTTC.

The chain is built from TRBV7-2 and TRBJ2-1, with TRBD2 matching 13 bases. V was clipped by 5 bases and J by 7 bases; unmatched bases: 5. The CDR3 runs 15 residues. Germline assignment: CDR1 SGHTA and CDR2 FQGNSA. CDR3 DNA sequence: TGTGCCAGCAGCACAGGACTAGCGGGGGATAATGAGCAGTTCTTC. This sequence encodes CASSTGLAGDNEQFF.

This clonotype has only a few counts. V is TRBV12-3 or TRBV12-4 and J is TRBJ1-1; D gene ambiguous. Trimming shortened V by 6 bases and J by 7 bases, and 15 bases separated the two germline ends. This CDR3 is 13 amino acids long. Here the CDR3 DNA reads TGTGCCAGCAGAGCCACAGCGGCTGGTGAAGCTTTCTTT. This translates into CASRATAAGEAFF.